This T cell receptor (beta chain) emerged from a study of cytomegalovirus exposure and HLA in healthy donors. As to this clone: What it binds is unknown.

Trimming took off 9 bases at V and 5 bases at J, with 19 bases between the two ends. Germline V gene sequence: CDR1 MNHEY, CDR2 SVGAGI. The CDR3 contains 14 residues. Study results and limitations: A later analysis revealed that TCR association rates differed between HLA loci, peaking at DRB1 and bottoming out at HLA-C.

PCR employed 60 Vbeta and 13 Jbeta primers. Some clones are missing from TCRdb's copy, which holds only in-frame ones; the method was immunoSEQ multiplex PCR. The table has about 89,000 clones, about 74% seen once. V and J are TRBV6-5 and TRBJ1-2; no reliable D call. The sample comprised PBMCs. This clonotype was obtained from a male donor in good health and CMV-seronegative. The CDR3 nucleotides are TGTGCCAGTCGGGAGAGGGTTCTATTTTATGGCTACACCTTC. Translating it yields CASRERVLFYGYTF.